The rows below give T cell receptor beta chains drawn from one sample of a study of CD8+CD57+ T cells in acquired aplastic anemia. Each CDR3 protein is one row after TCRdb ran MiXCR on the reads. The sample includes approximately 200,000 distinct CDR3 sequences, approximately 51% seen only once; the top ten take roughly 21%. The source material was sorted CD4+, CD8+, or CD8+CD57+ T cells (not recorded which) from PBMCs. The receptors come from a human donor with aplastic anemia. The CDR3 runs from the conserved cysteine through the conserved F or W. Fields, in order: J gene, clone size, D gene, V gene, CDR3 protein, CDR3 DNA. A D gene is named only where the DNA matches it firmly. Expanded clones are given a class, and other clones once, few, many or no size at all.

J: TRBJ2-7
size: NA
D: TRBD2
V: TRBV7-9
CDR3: CASSLPAGGYEQYF
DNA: TGTGCCAGCAGCTTACCAGCGGGAGGGTACGAGCAGTACTTC

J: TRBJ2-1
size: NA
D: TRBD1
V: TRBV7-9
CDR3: CASSSGGQGKQFF
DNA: TGTGCCAGCAGCTCCGGTGGACAGGGAAAGCAGTTCTTC

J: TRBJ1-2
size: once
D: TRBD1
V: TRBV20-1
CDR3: CSARTGGNTF
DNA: TGCAGTGCGAGGACAGGGGGCAACACCTTC

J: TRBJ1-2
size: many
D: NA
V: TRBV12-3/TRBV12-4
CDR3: CASSYNSQVRGYTF
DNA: TGTGCCAGCAGTTACAACTCTCAGGTCCGTGGCTACACCTTC

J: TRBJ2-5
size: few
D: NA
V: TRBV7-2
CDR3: CASSLLPGAIQETQYF
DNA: TGTGCCAGCAGCTTATTGCCAGGCGCAATCCAAGAGACCCAGTACTTC

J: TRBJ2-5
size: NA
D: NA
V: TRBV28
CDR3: CASSLWTLIPGGQYF
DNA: TGTGCCAGCAGTTTATGGACCCTTATTCCCGGGGGCCAGTACTTC

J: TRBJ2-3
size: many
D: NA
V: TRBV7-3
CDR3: CASSFQRTDTQYF
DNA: TGTGCCAGCAGCTTCCAGAGAACAGATACGCAGTATTTT

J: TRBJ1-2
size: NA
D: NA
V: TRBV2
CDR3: CATQGLGNTF
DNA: TGTGCCACCCAGGGGCTCGGAAACACCTTC

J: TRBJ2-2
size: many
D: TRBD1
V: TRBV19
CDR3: CASNPGQASTGELFF
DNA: TGTGCCAGTAACCCGGGACAGGCCTCCACCGGGGAGCTGTTTTTT

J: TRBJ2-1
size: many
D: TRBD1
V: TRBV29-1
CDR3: CSVPDRGEQFF
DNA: TGCAGCGTCCCGGACAGGGGTGAGCAGTTCTTC

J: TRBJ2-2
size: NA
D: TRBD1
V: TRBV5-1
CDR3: CASSPGQGAFTGELLF
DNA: TGCGCCAGCAGCCCCGGACAGGGGGCTTTCACCGGGGAGCTGCTTTTT

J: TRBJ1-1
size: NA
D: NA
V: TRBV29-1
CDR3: CSVDRSGQNTEAFF
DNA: TGCAGCGTTGATCGGTCTGGGCAGAACACTGAAGCTTTCTTT

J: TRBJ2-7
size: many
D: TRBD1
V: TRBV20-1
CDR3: CSARDRRNYEQYF
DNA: TGCAGTGCCCGGGACAGGAGAAACTACGAGCAGTACTTC

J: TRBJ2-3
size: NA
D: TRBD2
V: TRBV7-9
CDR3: CASRCPGLAGVSTDTQYF
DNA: TGTGCTAGCAGATGCCCGGGACTAGCGGGGGTAAGCACAGATACGCAGTATTTT

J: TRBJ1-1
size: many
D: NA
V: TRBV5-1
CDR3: CASSLGGGVAAFF
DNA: TGCGCCAGCAGCTTGGGGGGGGGCGTGGCAGCTTTCTTT

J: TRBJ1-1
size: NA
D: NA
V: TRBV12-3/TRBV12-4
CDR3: CASSLYGTEAFF
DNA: TGTGCCAGCAGTTTATATGGCACTGAAGCTTTCTTT

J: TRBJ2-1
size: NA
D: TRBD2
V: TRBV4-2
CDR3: CASSQAASGGVYNEQFF
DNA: TGTGCCAGCAGCCAAGCGGCTAGCGGGGGGGTTTACAATGAGCAGTTCTTC

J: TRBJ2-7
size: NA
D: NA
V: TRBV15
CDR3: CATSRGGQGKGEQYF
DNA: TGTGCCACCAGCAGGGGCGGGCAGGGCAAAGGCGAGCAGTACTTC

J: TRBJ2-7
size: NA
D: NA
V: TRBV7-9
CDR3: CASSLGSERTYEQYF
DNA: TGTGCCAGCAGCTTAGGCTCAGAACGAACCTACGAGCAGTACTTC

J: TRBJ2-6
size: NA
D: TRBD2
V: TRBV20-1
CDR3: CSAPRGGAGANVLTF
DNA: TGCAGTGCTCCTCGGGGGGGGGCTGGGGCCAACGTCCTGACTTTC

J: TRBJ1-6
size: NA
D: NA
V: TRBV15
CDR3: CATSRVGTTNSPLHF
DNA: TGTGCCACCAGCAGAGTCGGCACAACCAATTCACCCCTCCACTTT

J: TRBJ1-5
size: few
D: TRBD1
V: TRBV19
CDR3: CASSIPGQGARQPQHF
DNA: TGTGCCAGTAGTATACCGGGACAGGGGGCTCGGCAGCCCCAGCATTTT

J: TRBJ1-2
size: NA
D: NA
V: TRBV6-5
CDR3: CASSYGQGRSYTF
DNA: TGTGCCAGCAGTTACGGGCAGGGTAGGAGCTACACCTTC

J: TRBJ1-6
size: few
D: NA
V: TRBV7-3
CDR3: CASSLGGTASPLHF
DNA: TGTGCCAGCAGCTTAGGGGGCACGGCCTCACCCCTCCACTTT

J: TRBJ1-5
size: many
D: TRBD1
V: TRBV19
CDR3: CASSRGQGFQPQHF
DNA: TGTGCCAGTAGTAGGGGACAGGGGTTTCAGCCCCAGCATTTT

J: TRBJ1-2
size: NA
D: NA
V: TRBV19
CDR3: CASSTPFCTF
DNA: TGTGCCAGTAGTACCCCGTTTTGCACCTTC

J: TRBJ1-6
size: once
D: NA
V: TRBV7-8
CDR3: CASSLTLLRGSINSPLHF
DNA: TGTGCCAGCAGCTTGACGCTTCTTCGAGGGTCGATCAATTCACCCCTCCACTTT

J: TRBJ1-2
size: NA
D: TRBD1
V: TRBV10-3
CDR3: CASSSRDRGRDGYTF
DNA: TGTGCCAGCAGTTCCCGGGACAGGGGGCGGGATGGCTACACCTTC

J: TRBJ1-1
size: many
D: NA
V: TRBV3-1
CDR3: CASSQAGATEAFF
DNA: TGTGCCAGCAGCCAAGCCGGGGCCACTGAAGCTTTCTTT

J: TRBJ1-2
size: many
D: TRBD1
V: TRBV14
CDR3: CASSQGTGANYGYTF
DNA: TGTGCCAGCAGCCAGGGGACAGGGGCTAACTATGGCTACACCTTC

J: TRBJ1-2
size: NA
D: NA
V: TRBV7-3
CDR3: CASSLSWASDRGYTF
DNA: TGTGCCAGCAGCTTAAGTTGGGCCTCAGACCGTGGCTACACCTTC

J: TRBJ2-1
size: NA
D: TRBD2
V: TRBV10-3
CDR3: CAIRGTSSYNEQFF
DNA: TGTGCCATCAGGGGGACTAGTTCCTACAATGAGCAGTTCTTC

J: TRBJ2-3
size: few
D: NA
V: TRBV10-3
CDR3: CAIGGRTDTQYF
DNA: TGTGCCATCGGCGGCCGCACAGATACGCAGTATTTT

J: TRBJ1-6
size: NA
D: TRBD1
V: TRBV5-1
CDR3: CASSAGTGGGGSPLHF
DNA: TGCGCCAGCAGCGCCGGGACAGGAGGGGGTGGGTCACCCCTCCACTTT

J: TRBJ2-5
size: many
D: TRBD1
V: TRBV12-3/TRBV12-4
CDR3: CASSSGQGRETQYF
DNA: TGTGCCAGCAGTTCCGGACAGGGACGAGAGACCCAGTACTTC

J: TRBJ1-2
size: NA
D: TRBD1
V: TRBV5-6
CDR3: CASSLGGGQGTRGYTF
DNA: TGTGCCAGCAGCTTGGGGGGGGGACAGGGGACTCGTGGCTACACCTTC

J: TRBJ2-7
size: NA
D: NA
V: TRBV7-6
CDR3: CASSQGLYEQYF
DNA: TGTGCCAGTAGCCAGGGGCTCTACGAGCAGTACTTC

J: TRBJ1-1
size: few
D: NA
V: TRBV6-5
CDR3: CASSYRRLQGSRTEAFF
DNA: TGTGCCAGCAGTTACAGGCGGCTCCAGGGGAGTAGGACTGAAGCTTTCTTT

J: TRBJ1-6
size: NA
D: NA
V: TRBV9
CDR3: CASSSADYAYNSPLHF
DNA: TGTGCCAGCAGCTCCGCAGATTACGCCTATAATTCACCCCTCCACTTT

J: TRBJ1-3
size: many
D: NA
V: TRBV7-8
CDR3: CASSLVWAVEGNTIYF
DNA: TGTGCCAGCAGCTTAGTATGGGCAGTCGAAGGAAACACCATATATTTT

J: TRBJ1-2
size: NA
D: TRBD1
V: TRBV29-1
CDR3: CSVEGRGQGAPNYGYTF
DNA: TGCAGCGTTGAAGGCAGGGGACAGGGGGCGCCTAACTATGGCTACACCTTC

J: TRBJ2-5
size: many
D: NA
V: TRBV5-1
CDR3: CASSPTQETQYF
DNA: TGCGCCAGCAGCCCTACTCAAGAGACCCAGTACTTC

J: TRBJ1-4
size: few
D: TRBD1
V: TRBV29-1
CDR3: CSVEGTDVDEKLFF
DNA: TGCAGCGTTGAGGGGACAGACGTTGATGAAAAACTGTTTTTT

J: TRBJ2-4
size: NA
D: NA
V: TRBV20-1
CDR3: CSAREGETKNIQYF
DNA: TGCAGTGCTAGAGAGGGGGAGACCAAAAACATTCAGTACTTC

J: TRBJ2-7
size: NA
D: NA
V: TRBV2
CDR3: CASSGEHYEQYF
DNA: TGTGCCAGCAGCGGGGAACACTACGAGCAGTACTTC

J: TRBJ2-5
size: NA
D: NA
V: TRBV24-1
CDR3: CATSDPGETQYF
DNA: TGTGCCACCAGTGATCCCGGAGAGACCCAGTACTTC